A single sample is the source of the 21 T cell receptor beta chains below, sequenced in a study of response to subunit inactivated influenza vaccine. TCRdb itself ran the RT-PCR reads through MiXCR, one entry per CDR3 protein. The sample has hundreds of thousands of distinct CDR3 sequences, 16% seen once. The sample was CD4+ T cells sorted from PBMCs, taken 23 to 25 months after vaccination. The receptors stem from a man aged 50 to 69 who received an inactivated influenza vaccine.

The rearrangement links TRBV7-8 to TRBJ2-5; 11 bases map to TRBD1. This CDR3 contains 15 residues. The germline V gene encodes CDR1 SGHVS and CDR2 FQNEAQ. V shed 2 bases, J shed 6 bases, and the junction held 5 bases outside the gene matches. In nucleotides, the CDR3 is TGTGCCAGCAGCTTACCCGGACAGGGGGCAAAGACCCAGTACTTC. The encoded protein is CASSLPGQGAKTQYF.

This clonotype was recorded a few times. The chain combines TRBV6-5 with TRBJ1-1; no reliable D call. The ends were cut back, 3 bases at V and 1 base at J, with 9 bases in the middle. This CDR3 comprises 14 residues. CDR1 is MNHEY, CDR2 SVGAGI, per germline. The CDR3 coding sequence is TGTGCCAGCAGTTATTCCCTCGAGAACACTGAAGCTTTCTTT. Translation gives CASSYSLENTEAFF.

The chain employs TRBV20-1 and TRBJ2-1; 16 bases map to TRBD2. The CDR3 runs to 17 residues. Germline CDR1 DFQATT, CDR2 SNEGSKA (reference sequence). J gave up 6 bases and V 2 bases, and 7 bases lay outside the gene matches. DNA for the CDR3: TGCAGTGCTAGATCCGGGACTAGCGGGGGGGGAGGCAATGAGCAGTTCTTC. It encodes CSARSGTSGGGGNEQFF.

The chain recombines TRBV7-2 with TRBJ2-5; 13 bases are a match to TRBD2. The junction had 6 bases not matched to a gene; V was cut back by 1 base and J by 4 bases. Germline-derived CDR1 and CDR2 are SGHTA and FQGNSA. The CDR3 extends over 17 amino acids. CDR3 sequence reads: CASSLGTSGRAVETQYF. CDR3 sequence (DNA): TGTGCCAGCAGCTTAGGGACTAGCGGGAGAGCGGTAGAGACCCAGTACTTC.

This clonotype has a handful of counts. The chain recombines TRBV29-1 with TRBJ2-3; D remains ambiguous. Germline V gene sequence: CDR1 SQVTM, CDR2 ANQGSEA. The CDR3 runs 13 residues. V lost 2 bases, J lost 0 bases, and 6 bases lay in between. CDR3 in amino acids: CSVEKGSTDTQYF. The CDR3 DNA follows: TGCAGCGTTGAAAAGGGCAGCACAGATACGCAGTATTTT.

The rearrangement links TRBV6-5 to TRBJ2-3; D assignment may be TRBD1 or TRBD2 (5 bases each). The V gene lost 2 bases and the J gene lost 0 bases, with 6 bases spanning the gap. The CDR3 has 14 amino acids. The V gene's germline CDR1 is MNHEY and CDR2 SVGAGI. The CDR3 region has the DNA TGTGCCAGCAGTTACCGGGACAGCACAGATACGCAGTATTTT. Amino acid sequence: CASSYRDSTDTQYF.

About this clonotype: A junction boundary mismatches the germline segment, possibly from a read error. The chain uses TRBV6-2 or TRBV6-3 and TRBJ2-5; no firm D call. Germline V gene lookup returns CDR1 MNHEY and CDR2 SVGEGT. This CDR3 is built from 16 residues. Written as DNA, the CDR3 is TGTGCCAGCAGCTACTCTCCCGGGCACGTTCGAGAGACCCAGTACTTC. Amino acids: CASSYSPGHVRETQYF.

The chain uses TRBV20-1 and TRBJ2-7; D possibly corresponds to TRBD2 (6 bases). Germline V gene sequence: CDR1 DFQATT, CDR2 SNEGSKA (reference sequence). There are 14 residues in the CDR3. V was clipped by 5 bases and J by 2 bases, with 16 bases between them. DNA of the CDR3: TGCAGTGCTCGACCCGGAGGGCGAACCTACGAGCAGTACTTC. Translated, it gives CSARPGGRTYEQYF.

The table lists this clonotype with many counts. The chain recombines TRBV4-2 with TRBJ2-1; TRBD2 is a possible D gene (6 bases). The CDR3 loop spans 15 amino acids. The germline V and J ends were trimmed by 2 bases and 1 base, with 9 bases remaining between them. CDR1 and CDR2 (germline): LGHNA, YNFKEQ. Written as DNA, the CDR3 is TGTGCCAGCAGCCAAATTGGAGGGTCCTACAATGAGCAGTTCTTC. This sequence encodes CASSQIGGSYNEQFF.

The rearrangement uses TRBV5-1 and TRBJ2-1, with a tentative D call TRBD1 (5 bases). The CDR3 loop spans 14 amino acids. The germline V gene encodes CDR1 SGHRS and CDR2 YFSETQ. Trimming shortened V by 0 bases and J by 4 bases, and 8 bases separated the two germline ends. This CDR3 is CASSLGTLYNEQFF. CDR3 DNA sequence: TGCGCCAGCAGCTTGGGGACACTTTACAATGAGCAGTTCTTC.

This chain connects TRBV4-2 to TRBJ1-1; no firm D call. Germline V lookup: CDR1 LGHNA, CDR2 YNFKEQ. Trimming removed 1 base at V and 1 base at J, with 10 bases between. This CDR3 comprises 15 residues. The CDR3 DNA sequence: TGTGCCAGCAGCCAAGTGGCCCTTGAGAACACTGAAGCTTTCTTT. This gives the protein CASSQVALENTEAFF.

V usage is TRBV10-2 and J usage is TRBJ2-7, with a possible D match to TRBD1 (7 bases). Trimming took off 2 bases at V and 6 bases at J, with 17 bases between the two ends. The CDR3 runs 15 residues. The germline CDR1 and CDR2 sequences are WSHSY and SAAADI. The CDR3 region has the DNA TGCGCCAGCAGTGAGGGGGGGACAGCCCTTAGCGAGCAGTACTTC. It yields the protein CASSEGGTALSEQYF.

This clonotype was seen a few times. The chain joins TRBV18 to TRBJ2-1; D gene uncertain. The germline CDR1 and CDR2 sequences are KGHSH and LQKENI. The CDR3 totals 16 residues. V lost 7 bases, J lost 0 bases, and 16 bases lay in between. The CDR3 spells CASYITGLISYNEQFF. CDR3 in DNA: TGTGCCAGCTATATTACGGGCCTCATCTCCTACAATGAGCAGTTCTTC.

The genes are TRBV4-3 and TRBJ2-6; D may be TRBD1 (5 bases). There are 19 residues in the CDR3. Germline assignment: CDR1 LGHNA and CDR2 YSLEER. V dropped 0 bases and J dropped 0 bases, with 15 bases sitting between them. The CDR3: CASSQEFRGPHSGANVLTF. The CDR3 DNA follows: TGCGCCAGCAGCCAAGAATTTAGGGGCCCTCACTCTGGGGCCAACGTCCTGACTTTC.

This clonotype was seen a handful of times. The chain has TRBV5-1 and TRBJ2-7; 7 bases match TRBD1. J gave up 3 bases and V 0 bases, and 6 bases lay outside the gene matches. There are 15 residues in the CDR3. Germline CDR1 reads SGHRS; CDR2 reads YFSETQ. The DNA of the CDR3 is TGCGCCAGCAGCTTGGGACAGGGTCGTATCTACGAGCAGTACTTC. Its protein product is CASSLGQGRIYEQYF. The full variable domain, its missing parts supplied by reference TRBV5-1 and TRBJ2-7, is KAGVTQTPRYLIKTRGQQVTLSCSPISGHRSVSWYQQTPGQGLQFLFEYFSETQRNKGNFPGRFSGRQFSNSRSEMNVSTLELGDSALYLCASSLGQGRIYEQYFGPGTRLTVT.

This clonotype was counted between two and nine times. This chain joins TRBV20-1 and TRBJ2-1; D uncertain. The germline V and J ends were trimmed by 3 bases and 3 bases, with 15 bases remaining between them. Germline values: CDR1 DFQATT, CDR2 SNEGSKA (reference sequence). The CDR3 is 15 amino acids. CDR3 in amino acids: CSASGQANNYNEQFF. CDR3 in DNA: TGCAGTGCTAGCGGGCAAGCGAATAACTACAATGAGCAGTTCTTC.

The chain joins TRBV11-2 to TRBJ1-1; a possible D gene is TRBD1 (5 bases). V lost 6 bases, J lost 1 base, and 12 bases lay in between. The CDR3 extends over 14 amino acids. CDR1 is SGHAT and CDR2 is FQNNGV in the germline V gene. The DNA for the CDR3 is TGTGCCAGCAGTATACAGGCCCGGAACACTGAAGCTTTCTTT. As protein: CASSIQARNTEAFF.

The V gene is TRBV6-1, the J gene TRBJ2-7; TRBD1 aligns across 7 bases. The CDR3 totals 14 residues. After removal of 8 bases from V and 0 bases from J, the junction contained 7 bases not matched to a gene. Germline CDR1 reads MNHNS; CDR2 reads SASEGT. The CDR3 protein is CASADRVFSYEQYF. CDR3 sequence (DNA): TGTGCCAGCGCCGACAGGGTCTTCTCCTACGAGCAGTACTTC.

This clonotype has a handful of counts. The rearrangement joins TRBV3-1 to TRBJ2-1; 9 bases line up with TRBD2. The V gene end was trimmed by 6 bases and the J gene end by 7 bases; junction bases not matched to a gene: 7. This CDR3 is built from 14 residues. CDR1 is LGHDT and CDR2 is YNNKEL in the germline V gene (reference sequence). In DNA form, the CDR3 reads TGTGCCAGCAGTGAAAGCGGGAGGCGGAATGAGCAGTTCTTC. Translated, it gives CASSESGRRNEQFF.

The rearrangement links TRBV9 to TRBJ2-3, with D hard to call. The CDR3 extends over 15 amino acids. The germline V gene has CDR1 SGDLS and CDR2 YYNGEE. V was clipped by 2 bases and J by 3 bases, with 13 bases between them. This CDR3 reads CASSVEPRRTDTQYF. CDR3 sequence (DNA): TGTGCCAGCAGCGTCGAGCCTAGGCGAACAGATACGCAGTATTTT.

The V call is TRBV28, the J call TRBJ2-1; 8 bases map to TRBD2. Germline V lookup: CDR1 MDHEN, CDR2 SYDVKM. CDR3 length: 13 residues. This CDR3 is CASHFGTSHEQFF. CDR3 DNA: TGTGCTTCCCATTTCGGGACTAGTCATGAGCAGTTCTTC.